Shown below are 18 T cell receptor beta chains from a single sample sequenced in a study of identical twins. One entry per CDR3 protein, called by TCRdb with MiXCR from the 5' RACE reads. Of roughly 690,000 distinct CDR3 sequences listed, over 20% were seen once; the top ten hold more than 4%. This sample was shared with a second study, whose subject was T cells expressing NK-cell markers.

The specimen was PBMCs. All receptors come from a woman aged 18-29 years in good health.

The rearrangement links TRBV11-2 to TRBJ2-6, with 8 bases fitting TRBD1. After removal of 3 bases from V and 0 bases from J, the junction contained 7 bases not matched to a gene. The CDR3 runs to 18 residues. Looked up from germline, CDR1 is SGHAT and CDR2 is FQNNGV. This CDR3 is CASSFRDRLYSGANVLTF. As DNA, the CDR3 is TGTGCCAGCAGCTTCCGGGACAGGTTATACTCTGGGGCCAACGTCCTGACTTTC.

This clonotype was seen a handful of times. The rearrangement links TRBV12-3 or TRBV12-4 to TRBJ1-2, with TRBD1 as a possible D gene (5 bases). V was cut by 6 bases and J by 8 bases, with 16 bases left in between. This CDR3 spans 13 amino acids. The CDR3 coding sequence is TGTGCCAGCAGGTCCGGGACCCGGCGGGGCTACACCTTC. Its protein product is CASRSGTRRGYTF.

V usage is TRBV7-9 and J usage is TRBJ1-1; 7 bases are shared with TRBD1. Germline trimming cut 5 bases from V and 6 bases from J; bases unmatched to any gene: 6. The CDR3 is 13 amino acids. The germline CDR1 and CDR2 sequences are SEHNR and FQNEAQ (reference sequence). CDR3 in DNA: TGTGCCAGCAGCCCTCCAGGGGGACCTGAAGCTTTCTTT. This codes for CASSPPGGPEAFF.

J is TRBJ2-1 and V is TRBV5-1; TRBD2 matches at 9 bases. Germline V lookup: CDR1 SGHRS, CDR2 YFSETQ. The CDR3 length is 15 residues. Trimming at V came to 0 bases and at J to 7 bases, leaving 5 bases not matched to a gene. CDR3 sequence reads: CASSLVASGVNEQFF. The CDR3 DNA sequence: TGCGCCAGCAGCTTGGTGGCTAGCGGGGTGAATGAGCAGTTCTTC.

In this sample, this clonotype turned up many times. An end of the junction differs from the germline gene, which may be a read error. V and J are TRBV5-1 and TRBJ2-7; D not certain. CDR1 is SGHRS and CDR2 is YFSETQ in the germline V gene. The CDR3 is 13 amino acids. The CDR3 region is CASSLAPGYEQYF. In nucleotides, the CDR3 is TGTGCCAGCAGCTTGGCGCCAGGCTACGAGCAGTACTTC. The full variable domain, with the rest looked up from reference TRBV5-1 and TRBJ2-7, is KAGVTQTPRYLIKTRGQQVTLSCSPISGHRSVSWYQQTPGQGLQFLFEYFSETQRNKGNFPGRFSGRQFSNSRSEMNVSTLELGDSALYLCASSLAPGYEQYFGPGTRLTVT.

As DNA, the CDR3 is TGTGCCAGTAGTACTGGTTTTGGGACCTATAATTCACCCCTCCACTTT. Amino acid sequence: CASSTGFGTYNSPLHF. The J gene is TRBJ1-6, the V gene TRBV19; D not resolved. Germline values: CDR1 LNHDA, CDR2 SQIVND (reference sequence). This CDR3 comprises 16 residues. Trimming stripped 4 bases from V and 2 bases from J, with 12 bases between.

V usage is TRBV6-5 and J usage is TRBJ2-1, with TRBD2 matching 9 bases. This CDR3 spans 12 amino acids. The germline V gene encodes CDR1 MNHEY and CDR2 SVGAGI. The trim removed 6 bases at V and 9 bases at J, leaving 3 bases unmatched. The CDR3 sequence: CASRMRGGEQFF. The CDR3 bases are TGTGCCAGCAGAATGCGGGGGGGTGAGCAGTTCTTC.

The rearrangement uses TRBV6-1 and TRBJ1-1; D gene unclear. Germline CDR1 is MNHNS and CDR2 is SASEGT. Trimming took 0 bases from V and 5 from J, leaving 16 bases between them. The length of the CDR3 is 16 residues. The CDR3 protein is CASSEAAGRKRTEAFF. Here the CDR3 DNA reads TGTGCCAGCAGTGAAGCAGCCGGGAGGAAGAGGACTGAAGCTTTCTTT.

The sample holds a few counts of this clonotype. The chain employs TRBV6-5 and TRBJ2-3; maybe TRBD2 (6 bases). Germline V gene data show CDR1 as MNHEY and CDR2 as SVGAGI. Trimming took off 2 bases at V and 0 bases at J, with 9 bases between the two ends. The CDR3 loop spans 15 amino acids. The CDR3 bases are TGTGCCAGCAGTTACCGGGGGAAAAGCACAGATACGCAGTATTTT. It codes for CASSYRGKSTDTQYF.

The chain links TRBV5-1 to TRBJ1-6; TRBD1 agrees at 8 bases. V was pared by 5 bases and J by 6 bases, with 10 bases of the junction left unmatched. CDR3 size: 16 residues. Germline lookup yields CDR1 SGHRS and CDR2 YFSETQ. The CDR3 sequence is CASRVIPGQANSPLHF. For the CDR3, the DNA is TGCGCCAGCAGGGTTATTCCGGGACAGGCTAATTCACCCCTCCACTTT.

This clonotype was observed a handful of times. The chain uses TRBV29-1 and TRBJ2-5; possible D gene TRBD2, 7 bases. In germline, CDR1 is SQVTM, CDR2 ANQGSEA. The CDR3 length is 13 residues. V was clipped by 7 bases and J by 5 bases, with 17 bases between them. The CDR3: CSATRGGPETQYF. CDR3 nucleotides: TGCAGCGCCACGAGGGGGGGGCCGGAGACCCAGTACTTC.

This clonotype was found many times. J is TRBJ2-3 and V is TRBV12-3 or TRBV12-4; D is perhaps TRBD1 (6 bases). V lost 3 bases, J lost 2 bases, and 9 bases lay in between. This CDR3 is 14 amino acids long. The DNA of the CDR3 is TGTGCCAGCAGTTTGGACAGTCACACAGATACGCAGTATTTT. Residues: CASSLDSHTDTQYF.

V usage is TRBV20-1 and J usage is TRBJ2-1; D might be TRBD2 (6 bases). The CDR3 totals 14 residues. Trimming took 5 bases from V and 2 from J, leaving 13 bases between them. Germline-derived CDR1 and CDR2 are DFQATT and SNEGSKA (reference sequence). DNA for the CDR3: TGCAGTGCTTTGCGGGGCCCTACCTACAATGAGCAGTTCTTC. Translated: CSALRGPTYNEQFF.

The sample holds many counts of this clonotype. CDR3 nucleotide sequence: TGCAGTGCTAGCAGGGGGAACGAGCAGTACTTC. Translation gives CSASRGNEQYF. The chain is built from TRBV20-1 and TRBJ2-7, with 7 bases matching TRBD1. This CDR3 spans 11 amino acids. The V gene end was trimmed by 3 bases and the J gene end by 5 bases; junction bases not matched to a gene: 1. The germline CDR1 and CDR2 sequences are DFQATT and SNEGSKA (reference sequence).

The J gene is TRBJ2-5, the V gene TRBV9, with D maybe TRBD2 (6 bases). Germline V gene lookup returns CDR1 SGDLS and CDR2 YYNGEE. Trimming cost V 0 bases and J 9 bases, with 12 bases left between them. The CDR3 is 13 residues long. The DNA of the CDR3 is TGTGCCAGCAGCGTAGGAGGGGCGGGACCCCAGTACTTC. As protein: CASSVGGAGPQYF.

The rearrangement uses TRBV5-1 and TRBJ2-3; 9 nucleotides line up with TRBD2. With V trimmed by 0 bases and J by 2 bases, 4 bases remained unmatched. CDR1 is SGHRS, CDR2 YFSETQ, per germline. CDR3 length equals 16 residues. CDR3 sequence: CASSLASSGNTDTQYF. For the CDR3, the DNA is TGCGCCAGCAGCTTGGCCTCTAGCGGGAACACAGATACGCAGTATTTT.

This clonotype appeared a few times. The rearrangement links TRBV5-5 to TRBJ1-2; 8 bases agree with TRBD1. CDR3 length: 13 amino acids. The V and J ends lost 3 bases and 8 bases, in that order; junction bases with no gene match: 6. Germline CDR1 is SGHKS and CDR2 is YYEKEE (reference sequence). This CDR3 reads CASSSTGVSGYTF. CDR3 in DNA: TGTGCCAGCAGCTCGACAGGGGTGAGCGGCTACACCTTC.

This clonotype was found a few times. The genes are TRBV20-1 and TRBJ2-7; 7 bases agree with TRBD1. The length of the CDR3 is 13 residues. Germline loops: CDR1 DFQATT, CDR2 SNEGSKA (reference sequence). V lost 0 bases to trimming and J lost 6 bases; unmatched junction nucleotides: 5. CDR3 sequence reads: CSARDRGPAEQYF. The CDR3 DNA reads TGCAGTGCTAGAGATAGGGGGCCGGCCGAGCAGTACTTC.